Listed here are 10 T cell receptor beta chains from one sample, sequenced in a study of blood T cell repertoires in COVID-19. The assay was immunoSEQ multiplex PCR, and TCRdb's table has in-frame clones only and misses some. The table shows around 170,000 clones, with about 88% occurring only once. Input material: peripheral blood. These receptors originate from a man aged 55 to 69 with acute or convalescent COVID-19.

The CDR3: CASSNLRTSTDTQYF. The CDR3 coding sequence is TGTGCCAGCAGCAACCTCCGAACTAGCACAGATACGCAGTATTTT. V gene TRBV21-1 combines with J gene TRBJ2-3; TRBD2 was called by the table and not checked on the DNA. TRBV21-1 is listed as a pseudogene. The CDR3 runs 15 residues.

The genes are TRBV5-5 and TRBJ1-3; D uncertain. Germline V lookup: CDR1 SGHKS, CDR2 YYEKEE (reference sequence). Trimming shortened V by 4 bases and J by 5 bases, and 7 bases separated the two germline ends. CDR3 length equals 12 residues. The CDR3 nucleotides read TGTGCCAGCAGCCTTGACAGAAACACCATATATTTT. It specifies CASSLDRNTIYF. Combining the CDR3 with reference TRBV5-5 and TRBJ1-3 gives the whole variable domain DAGVTQSPTHLIKTRGQQVTLRCSPISGHKSVSWYQQVLGQGPQFIFQYYEKEERGRGNFPDRFSARQFPNYSSELNVNALLLGDSALYLCASSLDRNTIYFGEGSWLTVV.

The chain couples TRBV25-1 to TRBJ1-4; no reliable D call. The CDR3 has 14 amino acids. Germline values: CDR1 MGHDK, CDR2 SYGVNS. Trimming left V 3 bases short and J 1 base short, with 6 bases between. CDR3: CASSEGGTNEKLFF. CDR3 DNA: TGTGCCAGCAGTGAGGGAGGAACTAATGAAAAACTGTTTTTT.

The chain combines TRBV11-2 with TRBJ1-2; D might be TRBD1 (6 bases). Deletions cut 7 bases from V and 8 bases from J, with 20 bases between. This CDR3 has 14 residues. CDR1 is SGHAT and CDR2 is FQNNGV in the germline V gene. CDR3 in amino acids: CASTLSGGARGYTF. CDR3 DNA sequence: TGTGCCAGCACCCTCTCCGGGGGGGCGAGAGGCTACACCTTC.

V usage is TRBV12-3 or TRBV12-4 and J usage is TRBJ2-5; D not certain. The length of the CDR3 is 12 residues. V gave up 3 bases and J gave up 5 bases, with 7 bases separating them. DNA for the CDR3: TGTGCCAGCAGTTTGAGGATCGAGACCCAGTACTTC. It encodes CASSLRIETQYF.

The chain recombines TRBV19 with TRBJ1-5; D uncertain. This CDR3 is 13 amino acids long. Germline CDR1 reads LNHDA; CDR2 reads SQIVND (reference sequence). The ends were cut back, 5 bases at V and 6 bases at J, with 11 bases in the middle. CDR3 bases: TGTGCCAGTAGTCCCCAGCGGGGTCAGCCCCAGCATTTT. Translated: CASSPQRGQPQHF.

This chain connects TRBV7-2 to TRBJ1-3; 7 bases align to TRBD1. The ends lost 1 base at V and 8 bases at J; junction bases unmatched: 2. From germline, CDR1 is SGHTA and CDR2 FQGNSA. The CDR3 runs to 13 residues. The CDR3 DNA reads TGTGCCAGCAGCTTAGGCCAGGGGGACACCATATATTTT. Its protein product is CASSLGQGDTIYF.

This clone was picked up one time. The J gene is TRBJ1-1, the V gene TRBV18; a possible D gene is TRBD1 (6 bases). Looked up from germline, CDR1 is KGHSH and CDR2 is LQKENI. Trimming removed 6 bases at V and 1 base at J, with 18 bases between. The CDR3 has 16 amino acids. The DNA of the CDR3 is TGTGCCAGCTCGTGGACAGCGCCTTCCGCGAACACTGAAGCTTTCTTT. Translated: CASSWTAPSANTEAFF.

This clone was recorded a few times. The genes are TRBV6-2 or TRBV6-3 and TRBJ1-6; 8 bases fit TRBD1. This CDR3 has 17 residues. Germline V gives CDR1 MNHEY, CDR2 SVGEGT. The V and J ends lost 0 bases and 8 bases, in that order; junction bases with no gene match: 9. CDR3 region: CASSYSWDRPIYSPLHF. CDR3 bases: TGTGCCAGCAGTTACTCGTGGGACAGGCCAATATATTCACCCCTCCACTTT.

V is TRBV29-1 and J is TRBJ2-2; D possibly corresponds to TRBD2 (7 bases). The CDR3 spans 15 residues. Trimming left V 1 base short and J 6 bases short, with 15 bases between. CDR1 and CDR2 from the germline V gene are SQVTM and ANQGSEA. CDR3 DNA: TGCAGCGTTGAAGCCGTGGGGGGGGCGGCCGGGGAGCTGTTTTTT. This sequence encodes CSVEAVGGAAGELFF.